In its sample, the clone carrying this T cell receptor (beta chain) ranks as medium-sized. This sample was included in a study of OX40 agonist ivuxolimab in advanced cancers. Study in general: The dose-escalation cohort was approximately 80% male, with a mean age of around 54 years, ranging roughly 23 to 79. Prior anti-PD-1, anti-PD-L1 or anti-CTLA-4 therapy was allowed; 40% had some.

Systemic immunosuppression or autoimmune disease history was grounds to exclude patients. Germline CDR1 reads SGHNT; CDR2 reads YYREEE (reference sequence). This CDR3 contains 15 residues. Trimming cost V 2 bases and J 6 bases, with 14 bases left between them. TCRdb's copy holds only in-frame clones and misses some; the assay was immunoSEQ multiplex PCR. The table includes 25,000 to 35,000 clones, roughly 74% detected once. The chain recombines TRBV5-4 with TRBJ1-4; D possibly corresponds to TRBD1 (6 bases). The receptor was isolated from an adult with an advanced solid tumor such as melanoma, head and neck, liver or kidney cancer. The specimen comprised CD4+ or CD8+ T cells sorted from blood, sampled in a trial of the OX40 agonist ivuxolimab. The CDR3 loop is CASSLMGTKDEKLFF. CDR3 nucleotides: TGTGCCAGCAGCTTAATGGGGACAAAAGATGAAAAACTGTTTTTT.